The 24 T cell receptor beta chains below were found in one sample sequenced in a study of T cells after somatic rescue of genetic block. Assay: immunoSEQ multiplex PCR; the TCRdb copy retains only in-frame clones and omits some. The sample comprises approximately 14,000 clones, about three quarters of which are singletons, and around 30% rests with the top ten. Input material: peripheral blood mononuclear cells (PBMCs). Every receptor here comes from a man aged 18-30 years.

The CDR3 reads CASSLIQGRTEAFF. CDR3 DNA sequence: TGCGCCAGCAGCTTAATACAGGGAAGGACTGAAGCTTTCTTT. The chain carries TRBV5-1 and TRBJ1-1, with D perhaps matching TRBD1 (6 bases). Germline assignment: CDR1 SGHRS and CDR2 YFSETQ. This CDR3 comprises 14 residues. V was trimmed by 2 bases and J by 5 bases, leaving 13 bases between them.

In this sample, this clone turned up a few times. The CDR3 here is CASSERKRHTEAFF. CDR3 nucleotides: TGTGCCAGCAGTGAAAGGAAACGGCACACTGAAGCTTTCTTT. The chain employs TRBV6-1 and TRBJ1-1; no clear D. Trimming removed 2 bases at V and 3 bases at J, with 10 bases between. Germline V lookup: CDR1 MNHNS, CDR2 SASEGT. There are 14 residues in the CDR3.

The V call is TRBV10-3, the J call TRBJ2-3; perhaps TRBD2 as D (6 bases). Germline V gene sequence: CDR1 ENHRY, CDR2 SYGVKD. V was shortened by 3 bases and J by 0 bases, with 13 bases between the two germline ends. The CDR3 has 16 residues. The CDR3, as DNA: TGTGCCATCAGTGACCCCCCGGGACTCAGCACAGATACGCAGTATTTT. Translating gives CAISDPPGLSTDTQYF.

J is TRBJ1-2 and V is TRBV27; tentatively, D is TRBD1 (5 bases). V was trimmed by 5 bases and J by 8 bases, leaving 21 bases between them. The CDR3 extends over 15 amino acids. Looked up from germline, CDR1 is MNHEY and CDR2 is SMNVEV (reference sequence). In DNA form, the CDR3 reads TGTGCCAGCAGTGGCTGGGACGGACCCTTCCGGGGCTACACCTTC. It is translated as CASSGWDGPFRGYTF.

The chain's CDR3 is CASSSAGGSHYEQYF. The CDR3, as DNA: TGTGCCAGCAGCTCAGCGGGGGGCAGCCACTACGAGCAGTACTTC. J is TRBJ2-7 and V is TRBV7-7; 9 bases agree with TRBD2. This CDR3 is 15 amino acids long. Unmatched junction bases numbered 7, after V lost 4 bases and J lost 3 bases. Germline V gene lookup returns CDR1 SSHAT and CDR2 FNYEAQ (reference sequence).

This chain uses TRBV13 with TRBJ2-7; 8 bases are a match to TRBD1. CDR1 and CDR2 from the germline V gene are PRHDT and FYEKMQ (reference sequence). The length of the CDR3 is 15 residues. V trimming: 5 bases; J trimming: 0 bases; junction bases outside the gene matches: 6. The CDR3 sequence is CASSHRGRSSYEQYF. The CDR3 DNA reads as TGTGCCAGCAGCCACAGGGGGAGGAGCTCCTACGAGCAGTACTTC.

This clone has just a few counts. The chain recombines TRBV7-3 with TRBJ1-5; 9 bases line up with TRBD1. The CDR3 is 15 residues long. Germline CDR1 SGHTA, CDR2 FQGTGA. With 4 bases clipped from V and 4 bases from J, the junction kept 5 bases outside the gene matches. This CDR3 reads CASSSNRGPNQPQHF. The DNA of the CDR3 is TGTGCCAGCAGCTCCAACAGGGGGCCTAATCAGCCCCAGCATTTT.

The V gene is TRBV18, the J gene TRBJ1-3, with D possibly TRBD1 on 5 matching bases. Trimming pared 0 bases from V and 4 bases from J, leaving 13 bases between. This CDR3 has 16 residues. Germline assignment: CDR1 KGHSH and CDR2 LQKENI. The CDR3 DNA follows: TGTGCCAGCTCACCACCAGGGGAGAGGTCCGGAAACACCATATATTTT. Residues: CASSPPGERSGNTIYF.

The chain recombines TRBV11-1 with TRBJ2-7; maybe TRBD2 (6 bases). Germline V gene lookup returns CDR1 SGHAT and CDR2 FQDESV (reference sequence). The CDR3 covers 15 residues. The V and J ends lost 1 base and 5 bases respectively, with 15 bases between them. As DNA, the CDR3 is TGTGCCAGCAGCTTAGGCGGGGCAGGGTGGAACGAGCAGTACTTC. Encoded protein: CASSLGGAGWNEQYF.

This clone was picked up a small number of times. This chain's CDR3 is CAIGLGDQPQHF. The CDR3 DNA sequence: TGTGCCATAGGGCTGGGAGATCAGCCCCAGCATTTT. This chain joins TRBV28 and TRBJ1-5; D not certain. CDR1 MDHEN and CDR2 SYDVKM come from the germline V gene. V lost 10 bases and J 5 bases, leaving 12 bases between the germline ends. The CDR3 is 12 amino acids.

The chain has TRBV18 and TRBJ2-7; D may match TRBD1 or TRBD2 (5 bases each). CDR1 and CDR2 (germline): KGHSH, LQKENI. The CDR3 loop spans 14 amino acids. V was shortened by 3 bases and J by 6 bases, with 15 bases between the two germline ends. In DNA, the CDR3 is TGTGCCAGCTCACCGTTTCACAGGCGGGCCGAGCAGTACTTC. Protein sequence: CASSPFHRRAEQYF.

Concerning this clone: One end of the junction varies from germline; a read error may be responsible. The CDR3 nucleotides read TGTGCCGGCAGCGCGATTTCCGGGACAGGGTTAGGGCAGCCCCAGCATTTT. Translation gives CAGSAISGTGLGQPQHF. The genes are TRBV5-5 and TRBJ1-5; 9 nucleotides line up with TRBD1. This CDR3 has 17 amino acids. Germline CDR1 SGHKS, CDR2 YYEKEE (reference sequence).

The chain's CDR3 is CASSIPSSPGNTIYF. The CDR3 DNA is TGCGCCAGCAGCATACCCTCAAGCCCCGGGAACACCATATATTTT. This chain joins TRBV5-1 and TRBJ1-3; no reliable D call. Germline V gene sequence: CDR1 SGHRS, CDR2 YFSETQ. This CDR3 is 15 amino acids long. Trimming pared 4 bases from V and 7 bases from J, leaving 18 bases between.

V usage is TRBV7-2 and J usage is TRBJ2-5; a weak D match, TRBD1 (6 bases). Between the trimmed V and J ends, which lost 6 bases and 5 bases, there was a span of 28 bases. CDR1 is SGHTA, CDR2 FQGNSA, per germline. CDR3 length: 18 residues. The CDR3 loop is CASRPEVRRTGLGETQYF. DNA of the CDR3: TGTGCCAGCAGGCCTGAAGTTAGGCGAACAGGGTTGGGGGAGACCCAGTACTTC.

The rearrangement joins TRBV18 to TRBJ2-4; unclear D gene. With 0 bases removed from V and 1 base from J, the gap between germline ends came to 10 bases. Germline V lookup: CDR1 KGHSH, CDR2 LQKENI. CDR3 length equals 16 residues. The CDR3 DNA follows: TGTGCCAGCTCACCACCGGGCGGTATGGCCAAAAACATTCAGTACTTC. Translation gives CASSPPGGMAKNIQYF.

This clone appeared many times. This chain joins TRBV5-1 and TRBJ2-2, with a weak D call TRBD1 (6 bases). This CDR3 has 17 amino acids. The germline V gene encodes CDR1 SGHRS and CDR2 YFSETQ. Trimming pared 1 base from V and 1 base from J, leaving 14 bases between. CDR3 protein: CASSLWRIQGNTGELFF. The CDR3 DNA reads as TGCGCCAGCAGCTTGTGGAGAATACAGGGGAACACCGGGGAGCTGTTTTTT.

This clone was counted between two and nine times. This rearrangement joins TRBV6-1 to TRBJ2-7, with 10 bases that match TRBD1. The germline gives CDR1 MNHNS, CDR2 SASEGT. V lost 8 bases, J lost 2 bases, and 6 bases stayed unmatched. The CDR3 sequence is 14 residues long. The CDR3 loop reads CASDWDRGTYEQYF. DNA of the CDR3: TGTGCCAGCGATTGGGACAGGGGTACCTACGAGCAGTACTTC.

The chain recombines TRBV15 with TRBJ2-3, with D possibly called TRBD1 or TRBD2 (6 bases each). V dropped 5 bases and J dropped 0 bases, with 21 bases sitting between them. Germline V gene lookup returns CDR1 LNHNV and CDR2 YYDKDF (reference sequence). This CDR3 is 18 amino acids long. The CDR3: CATSPHGVRGPSTDTQYF. Written as DNA, the CDR3 is TGTGCCACCAGCCCCCACGGGGTTCGGGGGCCTAGCACAGATACGCAGTATTTT.

This chain links TRBV28 with TRBJ1-1; no reliable D call. The CDR3 totals 14 residues. Deletions cut 3 bases from V and 2 bases from J, with 10 bases between. Germline V gene sequence: CDR1 MDHEN, CDR2 SYDVKM. In nucleotides, the CDR3 is TGTGCCAGCAGTTTTCCGGGGTTCAACACTGAAGCTTTCTTT. It specifies CASSFPGFNTEAFF. The whole variable domain, filled in from reference TRBV28 and TRBJ1-1, reads DVKVTQSSRYLVKRTGEKVFLECVQDMDHENMFWYRQDPGLGLRLIYFSYDVKMKEKGDIPEGYSVSREKKERFSLILESASTNQTSMYLCASSFPGFNTEAFFGQGTRLTVV.

The chain has TRBV5-1 and TRBJ1-2, with 10 bases lining up with TRBD1. This CDR3 is built from 15 residues. The germline V gene encodes CDR1 SGHRS and CDR2 YFSETQ. The V gene end was trimmed by 0 bases and the J gene end by 8 bases; junction bases not matched to a gene: 7. The CDR3 sequence is CASSLATGTGAGYTF. In DNA, the CDR3 is TGCGCCAGCAGCTTGGCGACGGGGACAGGGGCCGGCTACACCTTC.

This clone was observed a single time. V gene TRBV6-1 combines with J gene TRBJ1-1; a weak D match, TRBD1 (6 bases). The CDR3 sequence is 11 residues long. Germline CDR1 reads MNHNS; CDR2 reads SASEGT. The germline V and J ends were trimmed by 4 bases and 10 bases, with 10 bases remaining between them. In nucleotides, the CDR3 is TGTGCCAGCAGTGGGTTCAGGGGAGCTTTCTTT. Translating gives CASSGFRGAFF.

This rearrangement joins TRBV29-1 to TRBJ2-4; perhaps TRBD1 as D (5 bases). This CDR3 spans 15 amino acids. V lost 4 bases and J lost 0, with 13 bases in between. Germline-derived CDR1 and CDR2 are SQVTM and ANQGSEA. DNA for the CDR3: TGCAGCGTTGTACCGCAGGGCGAAGCCAAAAACATTCAGTACTTC. Its translation is CSVVPQGEAKNIQYF.

The sample holds one count of this clone. The V and J genes are TRBV5-6 and TRBJ2-7; 9 bases align to TRBD1. J was trimmed by 4 bases and V by 3 bases; bases with no gene match: 8. The CDR3 extends over 15 amino acids. The germline V gene has CDR1 SGHDT and CDR2 YYEEEE. The CDR3 nucleotides read TGTGCCAGCAGCTGGGGAGGGACAGGGAGGTACGAGCAGTACTTC. It encodes CASSWGGTGRYEQYF.

This clone was counted between two and nine times. This chain links TRBV18 with TRBJ2-5, with D unresolved. The CDR3 is 13 residues long. Germline V CDR1 and CDR2: KGHSH, LQKENI. V shed 2 bases and J shed 2 bases, with 6 bases lying between them. Written as DNA, the CDR3 is TGTGCCAGCTCACCATGGGGACAAGAGACCCAGTACTTC. Translating it yields CASSPWGQETQYF. Looking up the rest from reference TRBV18 and TRBJ2-5 gives the full variable domain: NAGVMQNPRHLVRRRGQEARLRCSPMKGHSHVYWYRQLPEEGLKFMVYLQKENIIDESGMPKERFSAEFPKEGPSILRIQQVVRGDSAAYFCASSPWGQETQYFGPGTRLLVL.